This TCR beta chain is drawn from a study of T cell responses to AZD1222 COVID-19 vaccine. Assay: immunoSEQ multiplex PCR; the TCRdb copy retains only in-frame clones and omits some. The sample contains 150,000 to 200,000 clones, 94% of which appear only once. Doses given second, at about 4 or about 12 weeks, were pooled. This CDR3 is 15 amino acids long. CDR1 and CDR2 from the germline V gene are SGHRS and YFSETQ. Losses at the gene ends were 0 bases for V and 3 bases for J; bases not matched to a gene: 4. Findings and caveats of the study: Two doses of AZD1222 preceded a rise in Spike-specific TCR breadth and depth. Repertoires were obtained solely post-peak T cell response. The donor group comprised mostly white British people and more females; the analysis possibly underestimated clonal diversity.

On this clone: As yet, its antigen is unknown.

J is TRBJ2-7 and V is TRBV5-1; 9 bases are a match to TRBD1. The receptor was isolated from an adult who received the AZD1222 COVID-19 vaccine. The specimen was peripheral blood, collected 28 days after the second AZD1222 dose. CDR3 sequence reads: CASSLAGQGYYEQYF. In DNA form, the CDR3 reads TGCGCCAGCAGCTTGGCAGGACAGGGGTACTACGAGCAGTACTTC.